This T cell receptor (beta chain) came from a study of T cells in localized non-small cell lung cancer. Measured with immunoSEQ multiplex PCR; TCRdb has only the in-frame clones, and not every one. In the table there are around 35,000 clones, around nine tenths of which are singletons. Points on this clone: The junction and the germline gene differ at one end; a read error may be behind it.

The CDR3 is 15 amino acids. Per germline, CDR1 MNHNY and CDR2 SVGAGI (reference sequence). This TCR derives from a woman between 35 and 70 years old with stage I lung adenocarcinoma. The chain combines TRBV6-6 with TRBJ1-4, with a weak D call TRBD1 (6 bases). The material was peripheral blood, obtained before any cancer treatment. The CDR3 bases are TGTGCCAGCAGTAACTCGGGACAAGGGATTGAAAAACTGTTTTTT. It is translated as CASSNSGQGIEKLFF.